This record looks at one T cell receptor (beta chain) sequence and its context. Its target is unknown. This sample was included in a study of T cell responses to AZD1222 COVID-19 vaccine. Clones were read by immunoSEQ multiplex PCR, and TCRdb kept only the in-frame ones, dropping some. The sample gives about 130,000 clones, around 86% of which show up once; approximately 6.8% is in the top ten. In germline, CDR1 is LGHNA, CDR2 YNFKEQ. This CDR3 region has 13 residues. The germline V and J ends were trimmed by 5 bases and 0 bases, with 8 bases remaining between them. General study points: Unmutated variant regions are reportedly targeted by nearly half of spike-specific TCRs. Two doses of AZD1222 preceded a rise in Spike-specific TCR breadth and depth. The donors showed a predominance of white British ancestry and of females, with possible underestimation of clonal diversity.

The material sequenced was peripheral blood, taken on day 0 of AZD1222 vaccination. The source is an adult in good health. The J gene is TRBJ2-7, the V gene TRBV4-2; D unresolved. CDR3: CASSTPPSYEQYF. The CDR3 nucleotides are TGTGCCAGCAGCACCCCTCCCTCCTACGAGCAGTACTTC.